Listed below are T cell receptor beta chains from one sample, sequenced in a study of post-analysis software for immune sequencing data. TCRdb fed the PCR reads into MiXCR, producing one record per CDR3 protein. This sample has roughly 430,000 distinct CDR3 sequences, with 39% found just once. Sequencing input: blood. These receptors came from a girl aged 2-10 years with multiple sclerosis. Both conserved end residues are part of each CDR3. Fields, in order: V gene, J gene, D gene, clone size, CDR3 protein, CDR3 DNA. A D gene is named only where the DNA matches it firmly. Size tells how often a clone was seen (once, few, many) or the class of an expanded clone, and some rows leave it out.

V: TRBV18
J: TRBJ2-1
D: TRBD2
size: NA
CDR3: CATAWSSGNYNEQFF
DNA: TGTGCCACTGCGTGGTCTAGCGGGAACTACAATGAGCAGTTCTTC

V: TRBV5-1
J: TRBJ2-7
D: TRBD2
size: NA
CDR3: CASGLAGHGEQYF
DNA: TGCGCCAGCGGACTAGCGGGGCATGGCGAGCAGTACTTC

V: TRBV3-1
J: TRBJ2-1
D: NA
size: few
CDR3: CASSQRGGKHNEQFF
DNA: TGTGCCAGCAGCCAAAGGGGCGGGAAACACAATGAGCAGTTCTTC

V: TRBV20-1
J: TRBJ1-4
D: TRBD1
size: few
CDR3: CSARTGGETNEKLFF
DNA: TGCAGTGCTCGGACAGGGGGCGAGACTAATGAAAAACTGTTTTTT

V: TRBV10-3
J: TRBJ1-1
D: TRBD1
size: few
CDR3: CAIRDGQGNTEAFF
DNA: TGTGCCATCAGAGACGGACAGGGAAACACTGAAGCTTTCTTT

V: TRBV20-1
J: TRBJ2-7
D: NA
size: few
CDR3: CSASPTAPSSYEQYF
DNA: TGCAGTGCTAGTCCGACTGCCCCAAGCTCCTACGAGCAGTACTTC

V: TRBV4-1
J: TRBJ2-7
D: NA
size: once
CDR3: CASSPADSTYEQYF
DNA: TGCGCCAGCAGCCCGGCAGACTCTACCTACGAGCAGTACTTC

V: TRBV6-5
J: TRBJ1-2
D: NA
size: NA
CDR3: CASSYSGSGFGYTF
DNA: TGTGCCAGCAGTTACTCGGGCAGTGGATTTGGCTACACCTTC

V: TRBV29-1
J: TRBJ2-5
D: NA
size: few
CDR3: CSVEMGLEETQYF
DNA: TGCAGCGTTGAGATGGGGTTAGAGGAGACCCAGTACTTC

V: TRBV20-1
J: TRBJ2-5
D: TRBD2
size: NA
CDR3: CSAVQLAGTSRGETQYF
DNA: TGCAGTGCTGTCCAGCTAGCGGGAACATCCAGGGGGGAGACCCAGTACTTC

V: TRBV12-3/TRBV12-4
J: TRBJ1-5
D: NA
size: NA
CDR3: CASWLVGNQPQHF
DNA: TGTGCCAGCTGGTTGGTCGGCAATCAGCCCCAGCATTTT

V: TRBV29-1
J: TRBJ2-7
D: NA
size: few
CDR3: CSVGTGRSYEQYF
DNA: TGCAGCGTTGGTACAGGTCGTTCCTACGAGCAGTACTTC

V: TRBV2
J: TRBJ1-2
D: NA
size: few
CDR3: CASSEEGAGAFYGYTF
DNA: TGTGCCAGCAGTGAAGAGGGAGCCGGGGCCTTCTATGGCTACACCTTC

V: TRBV7-3
J: TRBJ2-3
D: NA
size: few
CDR3: CASSLKGTAPFTDTQYF
DNA: TGTGCCAGCAGCTTAAAGGGTACAGCGCCCTTTACAGATACGCAGTATTTT

V: TRBV10-3
J: TRBJ1-2
D: NA
size: few
CDR3: CAISGLETAYGYTF
DNA: TGTGCCATCAGTGGCTTGGAAACAGCCTATGGCTACACCTTC

V: TRBV28
J: TRBJ2-7
D: NA
size: few
CDR3: CASKDYEQYF
DNA: TGTGCCAGCAAGGACTACGAGCAGTACTTC

V: TRBV5-1
J: TRBJ1-1
D: NA
size: NA
CDR3: CASSLADGNTEAFF
DNA: TGCGCCAGCAGCTTGGCCGATGGGAACACTGAAGCTTTCTTT

V: TRBV11-2
J: TRBJ2-1
D: NA
size: once
CDR3: CASSLVMLEYSNNEQFF
DNA: TGTGCCAGCAGCTTAGTAATGTTAGAATATTCAAACAATGAGCAGTTCTTC

V: TRBV20-1
J: TRBJ2-5
D: NA
size: few
CDR3: CSARGLRGSQETQYF
DNA: TGCAGTGCTAGAGGACTCCGGGGGTCACAAGAGACCCAGTACTTC

V: TRBV7-2
J: TRBJ2-7
D: TRBD2
size: NA
CDR3: CASSTPAGTSAYEQYF
DNA: TGTGCCAGCAGCACCCCGGCCGGGACTAGCGCCTACGAGCAGTACTTC

V: TRBV20-1
J: TRBJ2-5
D: NA
size: NA
CDR3: CSAKPNQETQYF
DNA: TGCAGTGCTAAGCCGAATCAAGAGACCCAGTACTTC

V: TRBV7-9
J: TRBJ2-1
D: TRBD2
size: NA
CDR3: CASSSTWTSSYNEQFF
DNA: TGTGCCAGCAGTTCGACCTGGACTAGTTCCTACAATGAGCAGTTCTTC

V: TRBV27
J: TRBJ2-3
D: NA
size: few
CDR3: CASSWVTSTDTQYF
DNA: TGTGCCAGCAGCTGGGTTACTAGCACAGATACGCAGTATTTT

V: TRBV15
J: TRBJ1-5
D: NA
size: once
CDR3: CATSRRSSGVGQPQHF
DNA: TGTGCCACCAGCAGACGGTCTTCAGGGGTGGGTCAGCCCCAGCATTTT

V: TRBV20-1
J: TRBJ2-7
D: NA
size: few
CDR3: CSARGTATYEQYF
DNA: TGCAGTGCCAGGGGCACGGCAACCTACGAGCAGTACTTC

V: TRBV7-2
J: TRBJ2-7
D: NA
size: NA
CDR3: CASSWGGGSSYEQYF
DNA: TGTGCCAGCAGCTGGGGTGGGGGGAGCTCCTACGAGCAGTACTTC

V: TRBV7-2
J: TRBJ2-1
D: TRBD2
size: NA
CDR3: CASSFSGLLYNEQFF
DNA: TGTGCCAGCAGCTTTTCGGGACTACTCTACAATGAGCAGTTCTTC

V: TRBV4-1
J: TRBJ2-1
D: TRBD2
size: NA
CDR3: CASSHNRAGGSDEQFF
DNA: TGCGCCAGCAGCCACAACCGAGCGGGAGGTTCTGATGAGCAGTTCTTC

V: TRBV18
J: TRBJ2-5
D: TRBD1
size: NA
CDR3: CASSPLGQKETQYF
DNA: TGTGCCAGCTCACCCCTGGGACAGAAAGAGACCCAGTACTTC

V: TRBV28
J: TRBJ2-1
D: NA
size: NA
CDR3: CASSLWGGASEQFF
DNA: TGTGCCAGCAGTTTATGGGGGGGGGCGTCTGAGCAGTTCTTC

V: TRBV20-1
J: TRBJ2-7
D: TRBD1
size: NA
CDR3: CSARDGDRGIYEQYF
DNA: TGCAGTGCTAGAGACGGGGACAGGGGAATATACGAGCAGTACTTC

V: TRBV6-1
J: TRBJ2-1
D: NA
size: few
CDR3: CASSPISEERLGCRFEQFF
DNA: TGTGCCAGCAGTCCTATCTCCGAGGAGCGACTAGGTTGTCGCTTTGAGCAGTTCTTC

V: TRBV9
J: TRBJ1-4
D: NA
size: few
CDR3: CASSISGTGNEKLFF
DNA: TGTGCCAGCAGCATCTCCGGGACGGGAAATGAAAAACTGTTTTTT

V: TRBV20-1
J: TRBJ1-2
D: TRBD1
size: few
CDR3: CSARGRDSDITNYGYTF
DNA: TGCAGTGCTAGAGGACGGGACAGCGACATTACTAACTATGGCTACACCTTC

V: TRBV20-1
J: TRBJ2-3
D: TRBD2
size: NA
CDR3: CSARDRRLAETDTQYF
DNA: TGCAGTGCTAGAGATAGAAGACTAGCAGAAACAGATACGCAGTATTTT

V: TRBV7-8
J: TRBJ2-3
D: NA
size: NA
CDR3: CASSEGRRGLTDTQYF
DNA: TGTGCCAGCAGCGAGGGTCGGAGGGGGCTTACAGATACGCAGTATTTT

V: TRBV12-3/TRBV12-4
J: TRBJ2-1
D: TRBD2
size: NA
CDR3: CASSLARTSGSLNEQFF
DNA: TGTGCCAGCAGTTTAGCCCGGACTAGCGGGAGCTTAAATGAGCAGTTCTTC

V: TRBV7-7
J: TRBJ1-5
D: NA
size: NA
CDR3: CASSPPGSCNQPQHF
DNA: TGTGCCAGCAGCCCCCCGGGCAGCTGCAATCAGCCCCAGCATTTT

V: TRBV2
J: TRBJ2-7
D: NA
size: NA
CDR3: CASSQIGAADEQYF
DNA: TGTGCCAGCAGCCAGATCGGAGCCGCCGACGAGCAGTACTTC

V: TRBV6-5
J: TRBJ2-5
D: TRBD1
size: NA
CDR3: CASSPTGGWGETQYF
DNA: TGTGCCAGCAGTCCCACAGGGGGTTGGGGGGAGACCCAGTACTTC

V: TRBV19
J: TRBJ2-3
D: NA
size: few
CDR3: CASSPFPGGAQYF
DNA: TGTGCCAGTAGTCCGTTCCCCGGAGGGGCGCAGTATTTT

V: TRBV24-1
J: TRBJ2-1
D: TRBD1
size: NA
CDR3: CATSDAGGNEQFF
DNA: TGTGCCACCAGTGACGCAGGGGGAAATGAGCAGTTCTTC

V: TRBV29-1
J: TRBJ1-2
D: NA
size: few
CDR3: CSVQRVDYGYTF
DNA: TGCAGCGTTCAGAGGGTTGACTATGGCTACACCTTC